The source of this TCR beta chain is a study of T cells in Graves' hyperthyroidism and ophthalmopathy. RNA transcripts yielded amplified TCR beta CDR3 regions. The HTBI primer set drove a first-round RT-PCR of the TCR CDR3. TCRdb reprocessed the multiplex PCR reads with MiXCR, giving one entry per CDR3 protein. This sample has about 400,000 distinct CDR3 sequences, with 11% to 15% found just once. Germline V gene data show CDR1 as DFQATT and CDR2 as SNEGSKA (reference sequence). This CDR3 comprises 15 residues. With 0 bases removed from V and 4 bases from J, the gap between germline ends came to 12 bases. This clonotype was seen repeatedly, ten times or more. Patients with uncontrolled infections, other autoimmune diseases, pregnancy or lactation were excluded. PBMCs were sourced from approximately 9 ml fresh peripheral blood.

The chain couples TRBV20-1 to TRBJ2-2; D perhaps matches TRBD2 (5 bases). The sample comprised blood. The sequence was collected from a man aged 50 to 60 with Graves' ophthalmopathy. CDR3 protein: CSARDLLRATGELFF. CDR3 coding DNA: TGCAGTGCTAGAGATCTCCTGCGGGCCACCGGGGAGCTGTTTTTT.